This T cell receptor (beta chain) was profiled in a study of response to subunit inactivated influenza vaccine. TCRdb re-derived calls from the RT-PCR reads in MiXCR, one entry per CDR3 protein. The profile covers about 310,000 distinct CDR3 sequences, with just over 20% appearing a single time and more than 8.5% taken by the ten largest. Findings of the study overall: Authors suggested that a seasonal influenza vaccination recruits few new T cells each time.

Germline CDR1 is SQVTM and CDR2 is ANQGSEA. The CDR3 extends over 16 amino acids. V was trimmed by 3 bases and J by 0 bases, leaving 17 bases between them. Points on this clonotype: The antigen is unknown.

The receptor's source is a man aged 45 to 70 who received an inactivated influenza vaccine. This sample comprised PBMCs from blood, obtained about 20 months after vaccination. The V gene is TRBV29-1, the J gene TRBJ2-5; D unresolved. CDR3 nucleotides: TGCAGCGTTGATTCCGTCCTAGAATCGTACCAAGAGACCCAGTACTTC. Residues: CSVDSVLESYQETQYF. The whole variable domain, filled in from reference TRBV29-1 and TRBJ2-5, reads SAVISQKPSRDICQRGTSLTIQCQVDSQVTMMFWYRQQPGQSLTLIATANQGSEATYESGFVIDKFPISRPNLTFSTLTVSNMSPEDSSIYLCSVDSVLESYQETQYFGPGTRLLVL.